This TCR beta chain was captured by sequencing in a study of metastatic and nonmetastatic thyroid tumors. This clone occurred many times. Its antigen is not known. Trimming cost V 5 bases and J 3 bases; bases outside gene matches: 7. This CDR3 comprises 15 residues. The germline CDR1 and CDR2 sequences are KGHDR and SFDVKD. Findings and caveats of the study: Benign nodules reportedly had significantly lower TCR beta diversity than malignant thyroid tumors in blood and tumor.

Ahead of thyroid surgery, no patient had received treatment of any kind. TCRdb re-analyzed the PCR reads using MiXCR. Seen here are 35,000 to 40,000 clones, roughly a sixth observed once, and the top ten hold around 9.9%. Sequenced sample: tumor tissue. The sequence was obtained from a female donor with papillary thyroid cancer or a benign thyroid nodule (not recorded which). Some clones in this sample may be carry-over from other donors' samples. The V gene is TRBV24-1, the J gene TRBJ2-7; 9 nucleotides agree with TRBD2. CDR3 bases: TGTGCCACCAGTGGCAGTAGCGGGAGAAGCTACGAGCAGTACTTC. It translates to CATSGSSGRSYEQYF.